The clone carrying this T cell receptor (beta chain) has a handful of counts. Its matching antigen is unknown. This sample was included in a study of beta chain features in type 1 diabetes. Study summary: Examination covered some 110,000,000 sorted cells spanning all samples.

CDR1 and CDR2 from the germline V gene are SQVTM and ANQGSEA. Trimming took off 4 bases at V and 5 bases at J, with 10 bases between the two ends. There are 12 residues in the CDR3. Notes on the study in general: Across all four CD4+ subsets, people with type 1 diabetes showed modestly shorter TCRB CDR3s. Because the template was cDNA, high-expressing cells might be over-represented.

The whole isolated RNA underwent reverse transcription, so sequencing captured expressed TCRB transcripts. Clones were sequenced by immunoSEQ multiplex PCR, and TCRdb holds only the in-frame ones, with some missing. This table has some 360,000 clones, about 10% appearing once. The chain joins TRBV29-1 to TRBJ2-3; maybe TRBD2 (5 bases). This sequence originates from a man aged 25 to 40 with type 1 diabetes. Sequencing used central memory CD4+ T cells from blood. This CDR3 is CSVGTAGDTQYF. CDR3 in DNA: TGCAGCGTTGGGACCGCGGGAGATACGCAGTATTTT.